This T cell receptor beta chain came from a study of cytomegalovirus exposure and HLA in healthy donors. The CDR3 is 17 amino acids. The junction had 4 bases not matched to a gene; V was cut back by 4 bases and J by 1 base. Germline V gene sequence: CDR1 SGHNT, CDR2 YYREEE (reference sequence). Both 60 Vbeta primers and 13 Jbeta primers went into the PCR. Sequencing used immunoSEQ multiplex PCR; TCRdb keeps in-frame clones, though not all of them. The sample holds approximately 74,000 clones; 80% to 90% are singletons and the top ten take around 3.2%. Sequencing used PBMCs. This rearrangement joins TRBV5-4 to TRBJ2-3; 15 positions match TRBD2. The receptor's source is a woman under 40 in good health and CMV-seronegative. CDR3 protein: CASSAGLAGGGTDTQYF. CDR3 nucleotides: TGTGCCAGCAGCGCGGGACTAGCGGGGGGCGGCACAGATACGCAGTATTTT.